This T cell receptor beta chain derives from a study of human CD8 memory T cell subsets (dated by TCRdb to 2018 to 2021). Notes on the research overall: The clonal relationships among stem-like (TSTEM), progenitor exhausted-like (TPEX) and effector memory CD8+ T cell subsets were assessed by comparing the TCRbeta repertoires of these subsets. TCRbeta repertoires were obtained from TSTEM, TPEX and effector memory subsets contributed by each of six donors. Broad study findings and their caveats: Only TCRbeta chains were sequenced, and repertoire comparisons rested on 6 or 7 donors tested with paired t-tests and Bonferroni correction. Similarly high normalized Shannon-Wiener diversity was shown by TSTEM and TPEX subsets, whereas comparatively lower diversity was seen in effector memory subsets. Based on Chao1 estimates, TSTEM subsets appeared to have greater repertoire diversity than TPEX subsets, which could potentially reflect a broader range of specificities. Both stem-like subsets shared clonotypes with effector memory cells, but TSTEM and TPEX repertoires overlapped minimally, suggesting distinct antigen spectra.

With no count recorded, this clonotype is classed as medium-sized (0.01 to 0.1%) from frequency. What antigen it recognizes has not been identified. CCR7+ PD-1- TIGIT- cells were the ones classified as stem-like memory CD8+ T cells (TSTEM). Density gradient separation was used to isolate peripheral blood mononuclear cells from healthy donor buffy coats. In the study, total CD8+ T cells were enriched by negative magnetic separation with EasySep or MojoSort CD8+ T cell isolation kits. An RNeasy Mini Kit was used to extract total RNA from duplicate vials of approximately 140,000 sorted CD8+ T cells per subset. PBMCs were used either fresh or after being cryopreserved in fetal bovine serum containing about 10% DMSO. Fluorescence-activated cell sorting on a FACSAria III was used to sort the CD8+ T cell subsets to purity. The listed sequencing device is NextSeq 550. A Human TCR Profiling Kit was used to prepare UMI-labeled 5' RACE TCRbeta libraries. Every TCRbeta library was prepared in parallel, with the same number of PCR cycles used for all of the libraries. As for the original processing: Between 3,000 and 18,000 functional CDR3beta clonotypes were contained in each TCRbeta library. MIGEC 1.2.9 was used for UMI extraction and consensus assembly, with a minimum of three reads required per UMI. MiXCR 3.0.3 was used to extract in-frame CDR3beta repertoires. After each sample was downsampled to 42,000 randomly selected UMIs, diversity metrics were computed in VDJtools 1.2.1. For each sample pair, the repertoire overlap metrics D, R and F2 were calculated in VDJtools using the top 3,000 clones. TCRdb reprocessed the reads and lists each CDR3 protein sequence as a single entry, with no DNA. These V and J calls originate from TCRdb's pipeline instead of the authors' own analysis. This sample's listing comprises 17,000 or so distinct CDR3 sequences. The top ten constitute approximately 5.5% of the sample.

The CDR3 covers 14 residues, taking in both the cysteine and the phenylalanine. No DNA has been recorded. Taken from the germline V gene, the CDR1 and CDR2 loops are SGDLS and YYNGEE. The sequence derives from a human donor in good health. The chain links TRBV9 with TRBJ1-1; TCRdb outputs TRBD1, but without DNA this stays unchecked. The sequenced sample was CD8+ stem-like memory T cells (TSCM and TCM) sorted from PBMCs. The intended sense of this specimen's cell subset or site label: stem-like memory CD8 T cells (TSTEM), CCR7+ PD-1- TIGIT-. CDR3 protein: CASSQTTGEFEAFF.